This T cell receptor beta chain was observed in a study of technical replicates of blood from a few donors. This CDR3 is 17 amino acids long. J was trimmed by 5 bases and V by 4 bases; bases with no gene match: 18. From germline, CDR1 is SGHRS and CDR2 YFSETQ. Clones were read by immunoSEQ multiplex PCR, and TCRdb kept only the in-frame ones, dropping some. The table lists roughly 93,000 clones, approximately 96% of them singletons. The sequenced sample was T cells isolated from PBMCs. The chain combines TRBV5-1 with TRBJ2-7; 7 nucleotides align to TRBD1. This TCR was recovered from a human donor in good health. The CDR3 protein is CASSRQTGQLLGHEQYF. The CDR3 DNA sequence: TGCGCCAGCAGCCGTCAAACGGGACAGCTCCTGGGGCACGAGCAGTACTTC.